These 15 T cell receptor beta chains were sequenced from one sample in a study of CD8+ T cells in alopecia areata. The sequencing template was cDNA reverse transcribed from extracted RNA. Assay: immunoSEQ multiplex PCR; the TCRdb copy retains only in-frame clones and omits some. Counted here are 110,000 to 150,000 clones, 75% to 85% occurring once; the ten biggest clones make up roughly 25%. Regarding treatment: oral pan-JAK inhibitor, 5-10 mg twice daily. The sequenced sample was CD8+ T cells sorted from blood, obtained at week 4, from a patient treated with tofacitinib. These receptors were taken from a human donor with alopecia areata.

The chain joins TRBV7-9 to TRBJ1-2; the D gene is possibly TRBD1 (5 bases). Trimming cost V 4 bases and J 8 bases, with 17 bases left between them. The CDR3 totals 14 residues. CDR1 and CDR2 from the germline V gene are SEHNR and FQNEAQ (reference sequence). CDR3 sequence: CASSSWDGKGGYTF. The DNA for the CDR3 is TGTGCCAGCAGCTCCTGGGACGGAAAAGGGGGCTACACCTTC.

This chain's CDR3 is CASSPEDRQNYGYTF. CDR3 bases: TGTGCCAGTAGTCCAGAGGACAGGCAGAACTATGGCTACACCTTC. V gene TRBV19 combines with J gene TRBJ1-2, with 7 bases identical to TRBD1. Germline V lookup: CDR1 LNHDA, CDR2 SQIVND (reference sequence). The CDR3 covers 15 residues. Losses at the gene ends were 5 bases for V and 2 bases for J; bases not matched to a gene: 8.

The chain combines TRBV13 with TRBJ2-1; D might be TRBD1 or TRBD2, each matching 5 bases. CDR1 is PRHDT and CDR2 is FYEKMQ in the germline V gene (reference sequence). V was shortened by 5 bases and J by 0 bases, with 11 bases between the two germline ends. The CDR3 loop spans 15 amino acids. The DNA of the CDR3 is TGTGCCAGCAGCCTTGGGGGATTCTCCTACAATGAGCAGTTCTTC. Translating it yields CASSLGGFSYNEQFF.

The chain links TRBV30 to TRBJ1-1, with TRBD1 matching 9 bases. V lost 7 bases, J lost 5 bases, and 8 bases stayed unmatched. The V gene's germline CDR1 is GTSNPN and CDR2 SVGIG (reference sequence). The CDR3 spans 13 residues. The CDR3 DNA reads TGTGCCTTAACACAGGGGGCGGGTACTGAAGCTTTCTTT. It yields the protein CALTQGAGTEAFF.

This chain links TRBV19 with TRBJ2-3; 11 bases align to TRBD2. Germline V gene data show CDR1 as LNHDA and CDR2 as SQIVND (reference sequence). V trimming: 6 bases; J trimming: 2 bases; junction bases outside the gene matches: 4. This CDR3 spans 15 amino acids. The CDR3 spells CASSLTSGDTDTQYF. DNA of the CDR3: TGTGCCAGTAGCCTGACTAGCGGGGACACAGATACGCAGTATTTT.

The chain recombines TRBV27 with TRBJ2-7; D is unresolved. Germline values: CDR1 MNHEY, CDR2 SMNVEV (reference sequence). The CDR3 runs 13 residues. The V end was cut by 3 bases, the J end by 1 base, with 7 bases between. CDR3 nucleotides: TGTGCCAGCAGTTTCAAAGGTTCCTACGAGCAGTACTTC. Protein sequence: CASSFKGSYEQYF.

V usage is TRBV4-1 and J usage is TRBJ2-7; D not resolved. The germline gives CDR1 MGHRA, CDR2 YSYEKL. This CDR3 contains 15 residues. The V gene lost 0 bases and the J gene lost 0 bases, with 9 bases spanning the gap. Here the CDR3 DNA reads TGCGCCAGCAGCCAAGAGATCGATCTCTCCTACGAGCAGTACTTC. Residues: CASSQEIDLSYEQYF.

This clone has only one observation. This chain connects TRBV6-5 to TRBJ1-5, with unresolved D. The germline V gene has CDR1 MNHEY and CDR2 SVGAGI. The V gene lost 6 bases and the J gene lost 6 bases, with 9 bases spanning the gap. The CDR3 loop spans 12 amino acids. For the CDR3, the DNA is TGTGCCAGCAGCCTGCCAGGTCAGCCCCAGCATTTT. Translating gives CASSLPGQPQHF.

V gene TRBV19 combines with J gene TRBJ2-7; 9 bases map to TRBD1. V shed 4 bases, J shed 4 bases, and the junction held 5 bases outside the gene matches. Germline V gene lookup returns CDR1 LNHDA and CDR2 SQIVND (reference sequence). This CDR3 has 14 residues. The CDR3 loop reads CASSSGTGLYEQYF. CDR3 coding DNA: TGTGCCAGTAGTAGCGGGACAGGGTTATACGAGCAGTACTTC.

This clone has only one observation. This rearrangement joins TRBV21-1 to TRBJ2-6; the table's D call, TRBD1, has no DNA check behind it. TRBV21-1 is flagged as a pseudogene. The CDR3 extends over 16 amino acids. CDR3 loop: CASSKSSTGGANVLTF. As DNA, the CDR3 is TGTGCCAGCAGCAAATCGTCGACAGGGGGAGCCAACGTCCTGACTTTC.

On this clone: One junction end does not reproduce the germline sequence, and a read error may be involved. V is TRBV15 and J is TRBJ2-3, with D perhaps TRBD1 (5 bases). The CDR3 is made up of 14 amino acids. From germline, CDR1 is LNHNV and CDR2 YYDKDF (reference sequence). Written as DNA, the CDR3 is TGTGCCACCGGCAGAGCCAGGGGCACAGATACGCAGTATTTT. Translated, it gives CATGRARGTDTQYF.

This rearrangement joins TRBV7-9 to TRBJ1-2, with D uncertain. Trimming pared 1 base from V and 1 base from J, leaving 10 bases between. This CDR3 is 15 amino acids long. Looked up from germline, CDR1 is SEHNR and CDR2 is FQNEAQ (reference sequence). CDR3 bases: TGTGCCAGCAGCTTAGGGCCGCCTCGTAACTATGGCTACACCTTC. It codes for CASSLGPPRNYGYTF.

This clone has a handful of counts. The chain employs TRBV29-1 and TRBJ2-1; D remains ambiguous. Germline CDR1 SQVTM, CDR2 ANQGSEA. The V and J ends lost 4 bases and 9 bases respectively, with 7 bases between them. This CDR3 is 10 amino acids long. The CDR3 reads CSVVGCEQFF. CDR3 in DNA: TGCAGCGTTGTGGGGTGTGAGCAGTTCTTC.

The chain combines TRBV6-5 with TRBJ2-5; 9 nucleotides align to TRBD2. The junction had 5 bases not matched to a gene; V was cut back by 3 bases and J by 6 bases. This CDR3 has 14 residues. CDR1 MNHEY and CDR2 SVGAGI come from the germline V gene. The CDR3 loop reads CASSYLGLAKTQYF. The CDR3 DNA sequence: TGTGCCAGCAGTTATCTCGGACTAGCGAAGACCCAGTACTTC.

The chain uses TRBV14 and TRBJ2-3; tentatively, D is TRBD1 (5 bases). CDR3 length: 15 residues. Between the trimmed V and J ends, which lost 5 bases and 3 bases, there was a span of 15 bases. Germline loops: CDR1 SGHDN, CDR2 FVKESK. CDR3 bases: TGTGCCAGCAGCTTACTCCAGGGTAGGACAGATACGCAGTATTTT. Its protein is CASSLLQGRTDTQYF. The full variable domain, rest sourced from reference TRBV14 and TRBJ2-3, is EAGVTQFPSHSVIEKGQTVTLRCDPISGHDNLYWYRRVMGKEIKFLLHFVKESKQDESGMPNNRFLAERTGGTYSTLKVQPAELEDSGVYFCASSLLQGRTDTQYFGPGTRLTVL.